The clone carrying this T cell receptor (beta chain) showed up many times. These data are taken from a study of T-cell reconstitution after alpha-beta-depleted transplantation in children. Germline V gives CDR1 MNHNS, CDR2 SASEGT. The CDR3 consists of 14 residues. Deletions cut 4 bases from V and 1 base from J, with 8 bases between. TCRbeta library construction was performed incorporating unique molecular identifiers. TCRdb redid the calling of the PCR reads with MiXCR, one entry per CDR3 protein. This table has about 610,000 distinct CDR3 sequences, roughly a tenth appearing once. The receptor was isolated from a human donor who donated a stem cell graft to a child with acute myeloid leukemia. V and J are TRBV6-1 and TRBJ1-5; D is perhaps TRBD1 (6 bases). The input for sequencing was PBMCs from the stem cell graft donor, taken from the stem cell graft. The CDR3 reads CASSAQGSNQPQHF. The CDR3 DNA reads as TGTGCCAGCAGTGCCCAGGGGAGCAATCAGCCCCAGCATTTT.